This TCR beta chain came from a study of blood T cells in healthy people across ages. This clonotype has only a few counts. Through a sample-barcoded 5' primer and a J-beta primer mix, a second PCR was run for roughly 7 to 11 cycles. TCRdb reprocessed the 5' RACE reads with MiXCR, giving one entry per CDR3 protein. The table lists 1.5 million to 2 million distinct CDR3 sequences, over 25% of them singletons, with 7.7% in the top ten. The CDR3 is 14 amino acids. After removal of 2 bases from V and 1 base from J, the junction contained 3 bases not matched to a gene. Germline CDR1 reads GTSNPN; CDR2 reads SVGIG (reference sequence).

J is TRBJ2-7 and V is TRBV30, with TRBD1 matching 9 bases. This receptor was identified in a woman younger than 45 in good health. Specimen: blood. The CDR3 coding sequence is TGTGCCTGGAGTTATGGGACAGGGTCCTACGAGCAGTACTTC. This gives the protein CAWSYGTGSYEQYF.